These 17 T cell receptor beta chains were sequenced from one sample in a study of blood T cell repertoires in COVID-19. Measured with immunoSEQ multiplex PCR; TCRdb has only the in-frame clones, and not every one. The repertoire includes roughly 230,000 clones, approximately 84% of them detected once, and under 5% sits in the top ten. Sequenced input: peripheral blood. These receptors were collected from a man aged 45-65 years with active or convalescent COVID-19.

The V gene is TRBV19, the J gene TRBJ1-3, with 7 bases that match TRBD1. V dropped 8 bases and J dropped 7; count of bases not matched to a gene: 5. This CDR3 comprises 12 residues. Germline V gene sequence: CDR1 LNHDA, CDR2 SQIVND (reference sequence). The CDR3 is CASLDRFNTIYF. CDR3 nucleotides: TGTGCCAGTTTGGACAGGTTCAACACCATATATTTT.

CDR3 nucleotides: TGCGCCAGCAGCGCGAACGACAGGGTATTGGAGACCCAGTACTTC. It is translated as CASSANDRVLETQYF. V and J are TRBV5-1 and TRBJ2-5; 7 positions agree with TRBD1. The germline gives CDR1 SGHRS, CDR2 YFSETQ. The CDR3 contains 15 residues. The V and J ends lost 4 bases and 5 bases, in that order; junction bases with no gene match: 11.

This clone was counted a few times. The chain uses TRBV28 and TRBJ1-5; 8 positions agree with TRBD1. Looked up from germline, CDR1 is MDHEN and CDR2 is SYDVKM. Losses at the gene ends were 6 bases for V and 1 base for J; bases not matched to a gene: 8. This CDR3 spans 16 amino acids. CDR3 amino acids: CASRPTRGLSNQPQHF. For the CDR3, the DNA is TGTGCCAGCAGACCAACCAGGGGGCTGAGCAATCAGCCCCAGCATTTT.

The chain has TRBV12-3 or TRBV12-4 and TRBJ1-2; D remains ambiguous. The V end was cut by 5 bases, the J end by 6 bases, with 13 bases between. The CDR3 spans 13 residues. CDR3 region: CASSPRIGHGYTF. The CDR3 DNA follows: TGTGCCAGCAGTCCTAGAATTGGTCATGGCTACACCTTC.

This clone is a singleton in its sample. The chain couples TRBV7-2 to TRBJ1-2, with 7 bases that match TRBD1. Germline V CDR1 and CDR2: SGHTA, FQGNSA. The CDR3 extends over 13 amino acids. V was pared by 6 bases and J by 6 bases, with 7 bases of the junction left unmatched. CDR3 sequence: CASRPDRVNGYTF. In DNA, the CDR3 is TGTGCCAGCAGACCCGACAGGGTTAATGGCTACACCTTC.

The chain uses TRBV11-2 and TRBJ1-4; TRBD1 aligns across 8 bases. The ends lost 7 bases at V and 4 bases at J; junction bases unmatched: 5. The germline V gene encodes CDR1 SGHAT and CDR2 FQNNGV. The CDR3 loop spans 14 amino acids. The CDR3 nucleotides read TGTGCCAGCACCTCGACAGGGGATAATGAAAAACTGTTTTTT. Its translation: CASTSTGDNEKLFF.

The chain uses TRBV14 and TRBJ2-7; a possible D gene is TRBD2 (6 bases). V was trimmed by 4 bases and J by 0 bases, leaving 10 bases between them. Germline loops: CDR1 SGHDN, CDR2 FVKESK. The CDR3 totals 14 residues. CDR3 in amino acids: CASSLMTSSYEQYF. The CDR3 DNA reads TGTGCCAGCAGCCTTATGACTAGCTCCTACGAGCAGTACTTC.

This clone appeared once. The CDR3, as DNA: TGTGCCAGCAGCCAAGATCTACAGCGGACTTCAAAAGCTTTCTTT. It is translated as CASSQDLQRTSKAFF. The chain employs TRBV3-1 (or the pseudogene TRBV3-2) and TRBJ1-1; D gene uncertain. V lost 0 bases and J lost 9, with 17 bases in between. Germline V gene sequence: CDR1 LGHDT, CDR2 YNNKEL (reference sequence). The CDR3 covers 15 residues.

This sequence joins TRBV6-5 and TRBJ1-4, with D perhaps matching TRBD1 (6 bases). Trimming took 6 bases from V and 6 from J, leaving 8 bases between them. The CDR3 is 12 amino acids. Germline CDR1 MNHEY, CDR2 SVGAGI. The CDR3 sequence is CASRHRDEKLFF. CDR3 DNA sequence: TGTGCCAGCAGGCACAGGGATGAAAAACTGTTTTTT.

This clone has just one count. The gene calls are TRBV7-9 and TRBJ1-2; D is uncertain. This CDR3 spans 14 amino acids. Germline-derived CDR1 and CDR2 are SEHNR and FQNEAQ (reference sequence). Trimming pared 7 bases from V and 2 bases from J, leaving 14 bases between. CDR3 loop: CASTPLLSNYGYTF. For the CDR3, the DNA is TGTGCCAGCACCCCGCTTCTATCAAACTATGGCTACACCTTC. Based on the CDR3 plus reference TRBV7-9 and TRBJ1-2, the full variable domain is DTGVSQNPRHKITKRGQNVTFRCDPISEHNRLYWYRQTLGQGPEFLTYFQNEAQLEKSRLLSDRFSAERPKGSFSTLEIQRTEQGDSAMYLCASTPLLSNYGYTFGSGTRLTVV.

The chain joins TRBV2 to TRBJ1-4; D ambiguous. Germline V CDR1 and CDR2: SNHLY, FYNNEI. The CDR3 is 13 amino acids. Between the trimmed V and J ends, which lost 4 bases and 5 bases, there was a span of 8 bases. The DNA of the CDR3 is TGTGCCAGCAGTGGGTCCAGGAATGAAAAACTGTTTTTT. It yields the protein CASSGSRNEKLFF. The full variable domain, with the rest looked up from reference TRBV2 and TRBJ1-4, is EPEVTQTPSHQVTQMGQEVILRCVPISNHLYFYWYRQILGQKVEFLVSFYNNEISEKSEIFDDQFSVERPDGSNFTLKIRSTKLEDSAMYFCASSGSRNEKLFFGSGTQLSVL.

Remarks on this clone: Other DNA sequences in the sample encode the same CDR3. CDR3 DNA sequence: TGTGCCAGCAGTTCGGGGATCTACGAGCAGTACTTC. Encoded protein: CASSSGIYEQYF. This chain joins TRBV6-2 or TRBV6-3 and TRBJ2-7, with D possibly TRBD2 on 5 matching bases. V shed 4 bases and J shed 3 bases, with 7 bases lying between them. The CDR3 totals 12 residues. Germline loops: CDR1 MNHEY, CDR2 SVGEGT.

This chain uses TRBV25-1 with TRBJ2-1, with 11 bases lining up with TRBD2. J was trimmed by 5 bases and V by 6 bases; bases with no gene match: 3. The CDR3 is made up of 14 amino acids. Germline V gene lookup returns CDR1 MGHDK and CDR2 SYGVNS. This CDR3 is CASRSSGGNNEQFF. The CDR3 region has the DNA TGTGCCAGCAGGTCTAGCGGGGGGAACAATGAGCAGTTCTTC.

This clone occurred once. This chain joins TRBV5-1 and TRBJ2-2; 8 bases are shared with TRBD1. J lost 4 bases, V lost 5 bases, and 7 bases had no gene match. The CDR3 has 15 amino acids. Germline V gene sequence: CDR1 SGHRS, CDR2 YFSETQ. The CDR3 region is CASRPGTGGTGELFF. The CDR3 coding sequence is TGCGCCAGCAGACCAGGGACAGGCGGCACCGGGGAGCTGTTTTTT.

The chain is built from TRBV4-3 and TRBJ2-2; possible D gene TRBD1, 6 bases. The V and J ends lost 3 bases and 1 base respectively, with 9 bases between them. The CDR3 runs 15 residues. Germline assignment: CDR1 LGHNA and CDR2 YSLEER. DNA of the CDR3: TGCGCCAGCAGCCAGTCGACAGGGAACACCGGGGAGCTGTTTTTT. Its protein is CASSQSTGNTGELFF.

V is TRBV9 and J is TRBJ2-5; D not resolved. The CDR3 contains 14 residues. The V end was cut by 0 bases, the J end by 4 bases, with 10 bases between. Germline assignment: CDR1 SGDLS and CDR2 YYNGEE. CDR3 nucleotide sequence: TGTGCCAGCAGCGTAGGGCTAGTTCCAGAGACCCAGTACTTC. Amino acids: CASSVGLVPETQYF.

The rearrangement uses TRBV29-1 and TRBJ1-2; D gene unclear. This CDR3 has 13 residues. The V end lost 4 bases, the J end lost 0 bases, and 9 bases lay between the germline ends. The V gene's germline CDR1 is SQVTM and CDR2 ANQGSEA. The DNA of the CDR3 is TGCAGCGTTGCAACCTTAGCTAACTATGGCTACACCTTC. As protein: CSVATLANYGYTF.